Sequencing of this T cell receptor (beta chain) was carried out in a study of T cell changes during pregnancy in multiple sclerosis. CDR1 is SGHAT, CDR2 FQNNGV, per germline. CDR3 length: 16 amino acids. The J segment lost 2 bases and the V segment lost 3 bases, leaving 8 bases of the junction unmatched. Sequencing used immunoSEQ multiplex PCR; TCRdb keeps in-frame clones, though not all of them. This table holds about 51,000 clones, approximately 93% found once. This chain joins TRBV11-2 and TRBJ2-7, with TRBD2 identical over 9 bases. The receptor was derived from a female donor with multiple sclerosis, enrolled in a pregnancy study. Sequencing used peripheral blood, obtained in the second trimester of pregnancy. CDR3 sequence: CASSFQTSGKAYEQYF. The CDR3, as DNA: TGTGCCAGCAGCTTCCAGACTAGCGGTAAAGCCTACGAGCAGTACTTC.